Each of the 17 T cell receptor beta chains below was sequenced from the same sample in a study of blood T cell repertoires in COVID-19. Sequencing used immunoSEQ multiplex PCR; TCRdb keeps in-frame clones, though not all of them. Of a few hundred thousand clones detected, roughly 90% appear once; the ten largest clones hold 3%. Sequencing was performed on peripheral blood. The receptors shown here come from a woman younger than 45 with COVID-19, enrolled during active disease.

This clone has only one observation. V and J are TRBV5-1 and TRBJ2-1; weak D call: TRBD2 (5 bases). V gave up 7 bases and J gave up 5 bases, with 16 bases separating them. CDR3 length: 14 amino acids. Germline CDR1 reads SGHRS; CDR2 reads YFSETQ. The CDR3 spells CASGLLAPHNEQFF. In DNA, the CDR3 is TGCGCCAGCGGTCTTCTAGCCCCGCACAATGAGCAGTTCTTC.

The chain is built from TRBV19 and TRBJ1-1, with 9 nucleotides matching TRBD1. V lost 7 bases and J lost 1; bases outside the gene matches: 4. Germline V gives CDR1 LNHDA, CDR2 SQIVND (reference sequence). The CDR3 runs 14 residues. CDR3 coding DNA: TGTGCCAGTAATCCGGGACAGGGGAACACTGAAGCTTTCTTT. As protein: CASNPGQGNTEAFF. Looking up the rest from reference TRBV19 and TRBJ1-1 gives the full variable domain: DGGITQSPKYLFRKEGQNVTLSCEQNLNHDAMYWYRQDPGQGLRLIYYSQIVNDFQKGDIAEGYSVSREKKESFPLTVTSAQKNPTAFYLCASNPGQGNTEAFFGQGTRLTVV.

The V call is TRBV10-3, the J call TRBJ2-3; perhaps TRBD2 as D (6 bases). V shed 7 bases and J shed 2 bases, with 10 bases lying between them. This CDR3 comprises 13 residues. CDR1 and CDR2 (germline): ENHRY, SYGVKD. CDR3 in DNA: TGTGCCATCAACAGCGGGTACACAGATACGCAGTATTTT. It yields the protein CAINSGYTDTQYF.

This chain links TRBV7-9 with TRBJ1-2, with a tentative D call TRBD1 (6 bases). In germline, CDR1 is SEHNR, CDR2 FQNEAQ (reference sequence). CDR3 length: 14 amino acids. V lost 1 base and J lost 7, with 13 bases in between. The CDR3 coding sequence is TGTGCCAGCAGCTTAGTTAGACAGGACGGTGGCTACACCTTC. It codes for CASSLVRQDGGYTF.

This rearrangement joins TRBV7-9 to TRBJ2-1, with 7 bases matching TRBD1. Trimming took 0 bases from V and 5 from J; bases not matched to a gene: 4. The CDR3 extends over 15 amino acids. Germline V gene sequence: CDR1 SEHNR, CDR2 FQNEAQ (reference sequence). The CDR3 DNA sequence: TGTGCCAGCAGCTTAGCCGGGACAGTTGACAATGAGCAGTTCTTC. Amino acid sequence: CASSLAGTVDNEQFF.

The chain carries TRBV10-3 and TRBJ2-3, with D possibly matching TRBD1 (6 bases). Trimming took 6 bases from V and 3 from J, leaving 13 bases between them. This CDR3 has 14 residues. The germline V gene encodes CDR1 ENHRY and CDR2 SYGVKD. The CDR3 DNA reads TGTGCCATCAGGAAGACAGGAGGAACAGATACGCAGTATTTT. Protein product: CAIRKTGGTDTQYF.

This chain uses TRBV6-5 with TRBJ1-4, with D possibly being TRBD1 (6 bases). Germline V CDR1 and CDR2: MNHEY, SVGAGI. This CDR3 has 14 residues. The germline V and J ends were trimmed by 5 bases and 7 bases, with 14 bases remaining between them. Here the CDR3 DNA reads TGTGCCAGCAGTACAACAGGGACGGGTGAAAAACTGTTTTTT. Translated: CASSTTGTGEKLFF.

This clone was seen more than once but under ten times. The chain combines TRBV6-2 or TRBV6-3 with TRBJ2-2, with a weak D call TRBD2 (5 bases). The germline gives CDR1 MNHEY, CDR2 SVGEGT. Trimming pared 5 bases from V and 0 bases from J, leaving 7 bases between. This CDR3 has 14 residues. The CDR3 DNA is TGTGCCAGCAGTCTAGCACCGAACACCGGGGAGCTGTTTTTT. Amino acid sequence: CASSLAPNTGELFF.

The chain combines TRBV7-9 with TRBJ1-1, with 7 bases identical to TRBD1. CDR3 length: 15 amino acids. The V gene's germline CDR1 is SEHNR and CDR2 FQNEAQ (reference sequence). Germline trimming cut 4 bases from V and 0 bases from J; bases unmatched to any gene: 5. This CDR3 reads CASSYLQGMNTEAFF. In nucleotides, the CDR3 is TGTGCCAGCAGCTATCTACAGGGGATGAACACTGAAGCTTTCTTT. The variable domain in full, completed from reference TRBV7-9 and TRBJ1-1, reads DTGVSQNPRHKITKRGQNVTFRCDPISEHNRLYWYRQTLGQGPEFLTYFQNEAQLEKSRLLSDRFSAERPKGSFSTLEIQRTEQGDSAMYLCASSYLQGMNTEAFFGQGTRLTVV.

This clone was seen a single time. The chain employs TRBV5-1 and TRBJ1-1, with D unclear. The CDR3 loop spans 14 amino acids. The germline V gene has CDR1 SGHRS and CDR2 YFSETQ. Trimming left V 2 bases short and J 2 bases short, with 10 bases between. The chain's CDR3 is CASSFVGDNTEAFF. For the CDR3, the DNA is TGCGCCAGCAGCTTCGTGGGAGATAACACTGAAGCTTTCTTT. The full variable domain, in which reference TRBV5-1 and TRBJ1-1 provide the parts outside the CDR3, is KAGVTQTPRYLIKTRGQQVTLSCSPISGHRSVSWYQQTPGQGLQFLFEYFSETQRNKGNFPGRFSGRQFSNSRSEMNVSTLELGDSALYLCASSFVGDNTEAFFGQGTRLTVV.

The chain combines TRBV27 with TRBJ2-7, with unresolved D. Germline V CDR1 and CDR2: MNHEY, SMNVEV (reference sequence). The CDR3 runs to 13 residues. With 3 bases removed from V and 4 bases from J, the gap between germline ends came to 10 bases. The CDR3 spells CASSFGFGYEQYF. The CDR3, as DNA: TGTGCCAGCAGTTTTGGATTCGGGTACGAGCAGTACTTC.

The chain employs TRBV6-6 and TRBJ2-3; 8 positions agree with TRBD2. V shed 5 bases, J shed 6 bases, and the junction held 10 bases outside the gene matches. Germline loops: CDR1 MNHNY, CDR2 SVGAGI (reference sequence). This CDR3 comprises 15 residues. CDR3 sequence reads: CASSPLAAKWDTQYF. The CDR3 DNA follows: TGTGCCAGCAGTCCACTAGCGGCCAAATGGGATACGCAGTATTTT.

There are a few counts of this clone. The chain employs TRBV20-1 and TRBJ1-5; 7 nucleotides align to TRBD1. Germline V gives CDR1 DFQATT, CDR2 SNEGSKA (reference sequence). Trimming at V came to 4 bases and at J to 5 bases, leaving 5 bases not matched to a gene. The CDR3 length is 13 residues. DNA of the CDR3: TGCAGTGCTATTGAGCAGGGGGATCAGCCCCAGCATTTT. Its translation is CSAIEQGDQPQHF.

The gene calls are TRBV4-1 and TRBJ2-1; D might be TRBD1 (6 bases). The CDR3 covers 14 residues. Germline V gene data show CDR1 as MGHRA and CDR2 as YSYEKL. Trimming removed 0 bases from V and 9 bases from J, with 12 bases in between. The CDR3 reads CASSQDRTVSEQFF. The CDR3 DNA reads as TGCGCCAGCAGCCAAGATAGGACAGTCAGTGAGCAGTTCTTC.

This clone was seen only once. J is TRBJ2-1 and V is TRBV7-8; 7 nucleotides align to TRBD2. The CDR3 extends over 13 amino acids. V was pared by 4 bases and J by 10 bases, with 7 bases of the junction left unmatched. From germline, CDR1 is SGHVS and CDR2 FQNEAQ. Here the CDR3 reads CASSSPTSREQFF. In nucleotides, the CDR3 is TGTGCCAGCAGCTCCCCGACTAGCCGGGAGCAGTTCTTC.

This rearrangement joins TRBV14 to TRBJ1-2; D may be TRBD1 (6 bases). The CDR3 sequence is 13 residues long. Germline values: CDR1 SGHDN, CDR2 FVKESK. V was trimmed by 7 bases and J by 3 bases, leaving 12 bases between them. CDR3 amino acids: CASNRTAYYGYTF. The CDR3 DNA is TGTGCCAGCAACCGGACAGCATACTATGGCTACACCTTC.

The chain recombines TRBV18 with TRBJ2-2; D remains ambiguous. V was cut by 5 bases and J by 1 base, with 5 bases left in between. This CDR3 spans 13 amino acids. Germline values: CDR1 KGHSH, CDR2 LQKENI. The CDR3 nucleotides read TGTGCCAGCTCAGAACAGAACACCGGGGAGCTGTTTTTT. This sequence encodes CASSEQNTGELFF.